Sequencing of this T cell receptor (beta chain) was carried out in a study of T cell responses to AZD1222 COVID-19 vaccine. Sequenced by immunoSEQ multiplex PCR; TCRdb stores in-frame clones only, minus some. Among about 160,000 clones listed, 92% were seen once. Germline V gene sequence: CDR1 MNHEY, CDR2 SVGAGI. The CDR3 extends over 14 amino acids. The ends were cut back, 11 bases at V and 1 base at J, with 17 bases in the middle. The clonotype originates from an adult in good health. This chain joins TRBV6-5 and TRBJ1-1, with no clear D. Specimen: peripheral blood, collected on day 0 of MenACWY control vaccination. CDR3 nucleotides: TGTGCCTCCCGGCGGGCAGCCGAGAACACTGAAGCTTTCTTT. This encodes CASRRAAENTEAFF.